The sequence of this T cell receptor beta chain was determined in a study of blood T cell repertoires in COVID-19. The overall study: T cells, B-cell-depleted T cells, or PBMCs supplied cDNA or gDNA.

Germline V gives CDR1 SGHRS, CDR2 YFSETQ. CDR3 length: 17 residues. Losses at the gene ends were 4 bases for V and 6 bases for J; bases not matched to a gene: 13. The repertoire was sequenced with immunoSEQ multiplex PCR; TCRdb's copy has only in-frame clones and lacks some. Of 180,000 or so clones in the sample, around 85% are singletons; the top ten hold 7.5% to 9.5%. The J gene is TRBJ2-7, the V gene TRBV5-1; 13 nucleotides agree with TRBD2. The receptor was isolated from a woman aged 60-75 years with acute or convalescent COVID-19. The sequenced sample consisted of peripheral blood. The CDR3 loop is CASSALAGGFKGSEQYF. The CDR3 DNA sequence: TGCGCCAGCAGCGCACTAGCGGGAGGGTTCAAGGGCTCCGAGCAGTACTTC. Drawing the rest from reference TRBV5-1 and TRBJ2-7, the complete variable domain is KAGVTQTPRYLIKTRGQQVTLSCSPISGHRSVSWYQQTPGQGLQFLFEYFSETQRNKGNFPGRFSGRQFSNSRSEMNVSTLELGDSALYLCASSALAGGFKGSEQYFGPGTRLTVT.